This is a list of T cell receptor beta chains from one sample in a study of blood T cells in healthy people across ages. TCRdb independently ran MiXCR on the 5' RACE reads; one entry per CDR3 protein. The table lists approximately 800,000 distinct CDR3 sequences, 20% to 25% of them singletons, with under 4.5% in the top ten. These same data were also listed under a study on T cells of mothers and their children.

Sequenced material: blood. Receptor source: a boy under 18 in good health. Each CDR3 is given with its conserved first and last residue. The order of the fields is J gene, D gene, V gene, clone size, CDR3 DNA, CDR3 protein. The D gene is left open where the match is weak. A row's size may be missing; if present it is once, few, many or a size class.

j_call: TRBJ2-1
d_call: -
v_call: TRBV4-3
clone_size: -
cdr3_nt: TGCGCCAGCAGCCAAGATCGTGTGGATGAGCAGTTCTTC
cdr3_aa: CASSQDRVDEQFF

j_call: TRBJ2-3
d_call: -
v_call: TRBV29-1
clone_size: many
cdr3_nt: TGCAGCGTTGAGGACGGCACAGATACGCAGTATTTT
cdr3_aa: CSVEDGTDTQYF

j_call: TRBJ2-5
d_call: -
v_call: TRBV9
clone_size: once
cdr3_nt: TGTGCCAGCAGCGTAGGAACAACCAACCAAGAGACCCAGTACTTC
cdr3_aa: CASSVGTTNQETQYF

j_call: TRBJ1-2
d_call: -
v_call: TRBV20-1
clone_size: -
cdr3_nt: TGCAGTGCTAGTTCGGTGGGAAGGGGAAACTATGGCTACACCTTC
cdr3_aa: CSASSVGRGNYGYTF

j_call: TRBJ2-3
d_call: TRBD2
v_call: TRBV20-1
clone_size: few
cdr3_nt: TGCAGTGCTAGGGGGACTAGCGGGGGGCGACGTTCCTACACGGATACGCAGTATTTT
cdr3_aa: CSARGTSGGRRSYTDTQYF

j_call: TRBJ2-7
d_call: TRBD2
v_call: TRBV4-3
clone_size: -
cdr3_nt: TGCGCCAGCAGCCCTAACTCCCCGACTAGCGGAGCCTACGAGCAGTACTTC
cdr3_aa: CASSPNSPTSGAYEQYF

j_call: TRBJ2-3
d_call: TRBD2
v_call: TRBV27
clone_size: few
cdr3_nt: TGTGCCAGCCAAAAAAGGGGTAGCGGGGAGAGCACAGATACGCAGTATTTT
cdr3_aa: CASQKRGSGESTDTQYF

j_call: TRBJ1-2
d_call: TRBD1
v_call: TRBV2
clone_size: -
cdr3_nt: TGTGCCAGCAGTGGAGGGACAGGGACGGGCTATGGCTACACCTTC
cdr3_aa: CASSGGTGTGYGYTF

j_call: TRBJ2-5
d_call: TRBD2
v_call: TRBV4-1
clone_size: -
cdr3_nt: TGCGCCAGCAGCCAAGATCAACTAGCGGAGACCCAGTACTTC
cdr3_aa: CASSQDQLAETQYF

j_call: TRBJ2-3
d_call: TRBD2
v_call: TRBV9
clone_size: few
cdr3_nt: TGTGCCAGCAGCGTGCTAGCGGGAGGACTCACAGATACGCAGTATTTT
cdr3_aa: CASSVLAGGLTDTQYF

j_call: TRBJ2-7
d_call: TRBD2
v_call: TRBV10-3
clone_size: many
cdr3_nt: TGTGCCATCAGTGAGGTCGCCCTAGCGGGGGCTTCCTACGAGCAGTACTTC
cdr3_aa: CAISEVALAGASYEQYF

j_call: TRBJ2-3
d_call: -
v_call: TRBV7-2
clone_size: -
cdr3_nt: TGTGCCAGCAGCTTCTCGATGAGTGGGGCCCCAGATACGCAGTATTTT
cdr3_aa: CASSFSMSGAPDTQYF

j_call: TRBJ2-1
d_call: -
v_call: TRBV9
clone_size: -
cdr3_nt: TGTGCCAGCAGCGCCAGGGGGGGGTCCTACAATGAGCAGTTCTTC
cdr3_aa: CASSARGGSYNEQFF

j_call: TRBJ2-7
d_call: -
v_call: TRBV20-1
clone_size: -
cdr3_nt: TGCAGTGCTAGAGGGCATGGGGGGATCTACGAGCAGTACTTC
cdr3_aa: CSARGHGGIYEQYF

j_call: TRBJ2-5
d_call: TRBD2
v_call: TRBV18
clone_size: few
cdr3_nt: TGTGCCAGCTCACGCATTAGCGGGGCCCTCGCCCTTCAAGAGACCCAGTACTTC
cdr3_aa: CASSRISGALALQETQYF

j_call: TRBJ2-1
d_call: TRBD2
v_call: TRBV7-9
clone_size: -
cdr3_nt: TGTGCCAGCAGCGGTGGGACTAGCGGGGGCGATGAGCAGTTCTTC
cdr3_aa: CASSGGTSGGDEQFF

j_call: TRBJ2-5
d_call: -
v_call: TRBV28
clone_size: -
cdr3_nt: TGTGCCAGCGCCCCCCGGGACAACCAAGAGACCCAGTACTTC
cdr3_aa: CASAPRDNQETQYF

j_call: TRBJ2-1
d_call: -
v_call: TRBV20-1
clone_size: -
cdr3_nt: TGCAGTGCTGACAGGGGAGGGAATGAGCAGTTCTTC
cdr3_aa: CSADRGGNEQFF

j_call: TRBJ1-5
d_call: TRBD1
v_call: TRBV7-9
clone_size: -
cdr3_nt: TGTGCCAGCAGCTTAGGGGACAGGGGCAATCAGCCCCAGCATTTT
cdr3_aa: CASSLGDRGNQPQHF

j_call: TRBJ2-7
d_call: TRBD2
v_call: TRBV27
clone_size: few
cdr3_nt: TGTGCCAGCAGTGCGTGGACTAGCCTCGACGAGCAGTACTTC
cdr3_aa: CASSAWTSLDEQYF

j_call: TRBJ1-5
d_call: -
v_call: TRBV15
clone_size: -
cdr3_nt: TGTGCCACCAGCAGACATCAGCCCCAGCATTTT
cdr3_aa: CATSRHQPQHF

j_call: TRBJ2-3
d_call: -
v_call: TRBV7-8
clone_size: few
cdr3_nt: TGTGCCAGCAGCTCCCAAAGTCTTAGCACAGATACGCAGTATTTT
cdr3_aa: CASSSQSLSTDTQYF

j_call: TRBJ2-3
d_call: TRBD2
v_call: TRBV6-6
clone_size: few
cdr3_nt: TGTGCCAGCAGGGACGAGTGGCTAGCGGGGGCGGATACGCAGTATTTT
cdr3_aa: CASRDEWLAGADTQYF

j_call: TRBJ1-5
d_call: TRBD1
v_call: TRBV6-6
clone_size: -
cdr3_nt: TGTGCCAGCAGTTACGTCGGACGGACAGGACAGCCCCAGCATTTT
cdr3_aa: CASSYVGRTGQPQHF

j_call: TRBJ1-1
d_call: -
v_call: TRBV18
clone_size: -
cdr3_nt: TGTGCCAGCTCACCACCGAACGGGAACACTGAAGCTTTCTTT
cdr3_aa: CASSPPNGNTEAFF

j_call: TRBJ1-1
d_call: -
v_call: TRBV4-3
clone_size: many
cdr3_nt: TGCGCCAGCAGCCAAGGGATAGGGGAAACTGAAGCTTTCTTT
cdr3_aa: CASSQGIGETEAFF

j_call: TRBJ2-3
d_call: TRBD1
v_call: TRBV6-2/TRBV6-3
clone_size: few
cdr3_nt: TGTGCCAGCAGTTACTCGGGCAGGGGGCAAACAGATACGCAGTATTTT
cdr3_aa: CASSYSGRGQTDTQYF

j_call: TRBJ2-4
d_call: TRBD1
v_call: TRBV7-2
clone_size: few
cdr3_nt: TGTGCCAGCAGCCTACTCCGGACAGGGGCTAAAAACATTCAGTACTTC
cdr3_aa: CASSLLRTGAKNIQYF

j_call: TRBJ2-5
d_call: -
v_call: TRBV7-9
clone_size: few
cdr3_nt: TGTGCCAGCAGTCACCCGGACAGTCCAGTAGAGACCCAGTACTTC
cdr3_aa: CASSHPDSPVETQYF

j_call: TRBJ2-5
d_call: -
v_call: TRBV28
clone_size: few
cdr3_nt: TGTGCCAGCAGTCACTCAATACCCCGGGTGGGAGAAGAGACCCAGTACTTC
cdr3_aa: CASSHSIPRVGEETQYF

j_call: TRBJ2-7
d_call: -
v_call: TRBV3-1
clone_size: few
cdr3_nt: TGTGCCAGCAGCTCAGGGCCGCTATACTACGAGCAGTACTTC
cdr3_aa: CASSSGPLYYEQYF

j_call: TRBJ2-1
d_call: TRBD2
v_call: TRBV9
clone_size: -
cdr3_nt: TGTGCCAGCAGCTTCGGGGAAGCGGGGCCTTACAATGAGCAGTTCTTC
cdr3_aa: CASSFGEAGPYNEQFF

j_call: TRBJ1-2
d_call: -
v_call: TRBV29-1
clone_size: -
cdr3_nt: TGCAGCGTTGAAGATCAAGGAAAGGAGGGCTACACCTTC
cdr3_aa: CSVEDQGKEGYTF

j_call: TRBJ1-1
d_call: TRBD1
v_call: TRBV6-5
clone_size: many
cdr3_nt: TGTGCCAGCAGTTACTTACAAACGCTAACAGGGGGCACTGAAGCTTTCTTT
cdr3_aa: CASSYLQTLTGGTEAFF

j_call: TRBJ2-2
d_call: -
v_call: TRBV27
clone_size: -
cdr3_nt: TGTGCCAGCAGTTTACATACGAACACCGGGGAGCTGTTTTTT
cdr3_aa: CASSLHTNTGELFF

j_call: TRBJ2-7
d_call: TRBD1
v_call: TRBV6-2/TRBV6-3
clone_size: -
cdr3_nt: TGTGCCAGCAACCCTACCGGGACAGGGCCCTCCGAGCAGTACTTC
cdr3_aa: CASNPTGTGPSEQYF

j_call: TRBJ2-7
d_call: TRBD2
v_call: TRBV29-1
clone_size: once
cdr3_nt: TGCAGCATTGCTAGCGGGGACTACGAGCAGTACTTC
cdr3_aa: CSIASGDYEQYF

j_call: TRBJ2-1
d_call: TRBD2
v_call: TRBV24-1
clone_size: few
cdr3_nt: TGTGCCACCAGTGGGACTTATAGCGGGTCGAGCTCCTACAATGAGCAGTTCTTC
cdr3_aa: CATSGTYSGSSSYNEQFF

j_call: TRBJ1-1
d_call: TRBD1
v_call: TRBV3-1
clone_size: -
cdr3_nt: TGTGCCAGCAGCGTCGGACAGGGGGGTCGGCCTTTCTTT
cdr3_aa: CASSVGQGGRPFF

j_call: TRBJ2-3
d_call: -
v_call: TRBV29-1
clone_size: -
cdr3_nt: TGCAGCGTTGTCCCAGTTGGAGGTACGCAGTATTTT
cdr3_aa: CSVVPVGGTQYF

j_call: TRBJ2-5
d_call: TRBD2
v_call: TRBV3-1
clone_size: -
cdr3_nt: TGTGCCAGCAGCCAAGAGCTAGCGGGGTCAGAGACCCAGTACTTC
cdr3_aa: CASSQELAGSETQYF

j_call: TRBJ2-2
d_call: -
v_call: TRBV7-2
clone_size: -
cdr3_nt: TGTGCCAGCAGCTCCAATAGTGACGGGGAGCTGTTTTTT
cdr3_aa: CASSSNSDGELFF

j_call: TRBJ2-3
d_call: -
v_call: TRBV7-9
clone_size: few
cdr3_nt: TGTGCCAGCAGCCTACTAGAGGAGGGCACAGATACGCAGTATTTT
cdr3_aa: CASSLLEEGTDTQYF

j_call: TRBJ2-7
d_call: -
v_call: TRBV3-1
clone_size: -
cdr3_nt: TGTGCCAACAGCCCATCCTGGACTACTTACGAGCAGTACTTC
cdr3_aa: CANSPSWTTYEQYF